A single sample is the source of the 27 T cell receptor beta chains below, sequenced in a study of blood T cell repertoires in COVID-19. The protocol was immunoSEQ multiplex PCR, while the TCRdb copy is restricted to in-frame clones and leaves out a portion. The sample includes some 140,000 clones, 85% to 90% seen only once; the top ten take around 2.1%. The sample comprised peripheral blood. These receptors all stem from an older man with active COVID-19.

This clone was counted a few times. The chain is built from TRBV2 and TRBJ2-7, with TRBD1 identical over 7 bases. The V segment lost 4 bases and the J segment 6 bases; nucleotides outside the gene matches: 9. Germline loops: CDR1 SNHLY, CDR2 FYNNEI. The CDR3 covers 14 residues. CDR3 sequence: CASSGTGRVGEQYF. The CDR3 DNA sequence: TGTGCCAGCAGTGGGACAGGTAGGGTGGGCGAGCAGTACTTC.

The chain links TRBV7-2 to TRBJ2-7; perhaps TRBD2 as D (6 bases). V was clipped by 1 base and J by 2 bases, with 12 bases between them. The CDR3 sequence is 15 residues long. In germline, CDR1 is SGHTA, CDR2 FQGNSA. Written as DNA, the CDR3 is TGTGCCAGCAGCTTAGGCGGGACCCTCACCTACGAGCAGTACTTC. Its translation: CASSLGGTLTYEQYF. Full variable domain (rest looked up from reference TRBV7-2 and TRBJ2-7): GAGVSQSPSNKVTEKGKDVELRCDPISGHTALYWYRQSLGQGLEFLIYFQGNSAPDKSGLPSDRFSAERTGGSVSTLTIQRTQQEDSAVYLCASSLGGTLTYEQYFGPGTRLTVT.

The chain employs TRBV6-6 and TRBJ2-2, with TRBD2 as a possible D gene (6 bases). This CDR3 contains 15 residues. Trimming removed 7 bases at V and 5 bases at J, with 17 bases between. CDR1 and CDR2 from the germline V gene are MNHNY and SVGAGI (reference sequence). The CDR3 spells CASTLGGSGTGELFF. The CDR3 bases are TGTGCCAGCACCCTCGGAGGGTCAGGGACCGGGGAGCTGTTTTTT.

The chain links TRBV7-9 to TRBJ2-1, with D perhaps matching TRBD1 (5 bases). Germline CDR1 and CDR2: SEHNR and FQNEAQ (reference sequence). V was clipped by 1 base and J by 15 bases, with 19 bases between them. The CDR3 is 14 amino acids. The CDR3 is CASSLETDGPPTFF. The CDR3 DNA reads TGTGCCAGCAGCTTAGAGACAGATGGTCCCCCGACGTTCTTC.

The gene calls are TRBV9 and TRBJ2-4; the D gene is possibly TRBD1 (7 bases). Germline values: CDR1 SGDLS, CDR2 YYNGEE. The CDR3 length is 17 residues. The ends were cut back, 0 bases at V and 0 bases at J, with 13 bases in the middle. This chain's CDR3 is CASSVDAGGRAKNIQYF. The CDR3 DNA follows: TGTGCCAGCAGCGTAGATGCAGGGGGGAGAGCCAAAAACATTCAGTACTTC. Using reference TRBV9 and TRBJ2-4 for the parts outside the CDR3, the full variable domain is DSGVTQTPKHLITATGQRVTLRCSPRSGDLSVYWYQQSLDQGLQFLIQYYNGEERAKGNILERFSAQQFPDLHSELNLSSLELGDSALYFCASSVDAGGRAKNIQYFGAGTRLSVL.

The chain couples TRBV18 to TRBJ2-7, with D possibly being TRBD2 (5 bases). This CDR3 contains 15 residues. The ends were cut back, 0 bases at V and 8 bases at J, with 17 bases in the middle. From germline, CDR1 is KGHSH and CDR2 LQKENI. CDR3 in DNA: TGTGCCAGCTCACCACCGGAGAGTCAGAGGGCCAAGCAGTACTTC. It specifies CASSPPESQRAKQYF.

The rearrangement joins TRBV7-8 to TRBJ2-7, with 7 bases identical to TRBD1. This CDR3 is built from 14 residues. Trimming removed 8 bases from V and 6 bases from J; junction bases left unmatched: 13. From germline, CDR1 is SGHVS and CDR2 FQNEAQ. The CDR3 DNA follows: TGTGCCAGCGTCTCCGGGACAGTCCCCGGCGAGCAGTACTTC. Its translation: CASVSGTVPGEQYF. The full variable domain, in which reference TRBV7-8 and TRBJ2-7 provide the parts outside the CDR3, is GAGVSQSPRYKVAKRGQDVALRCDPISGHVSLFWYQQALGQGPEFLTYFQNEAQLDKSGLPSDRFFAERPEGSVSTLKIQRTQQEDSAVYLCASVSGTVPGEQYFGPGTRLTVT.

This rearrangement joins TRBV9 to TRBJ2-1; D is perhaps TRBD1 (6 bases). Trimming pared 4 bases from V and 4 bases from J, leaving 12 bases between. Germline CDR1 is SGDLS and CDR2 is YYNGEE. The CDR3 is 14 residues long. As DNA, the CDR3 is TGTGCCAGCAGCACCCGGACAGCTTACAATGAGCAGTTCTTC. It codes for CASSTRTAYNEQFF.

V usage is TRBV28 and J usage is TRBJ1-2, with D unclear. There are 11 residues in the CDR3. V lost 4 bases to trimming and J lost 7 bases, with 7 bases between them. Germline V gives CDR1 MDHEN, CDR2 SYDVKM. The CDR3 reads CASSSSFGYTF. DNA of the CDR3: TGTGCCAGCAGTTCCTCGTTTGGCTACACCTTC.

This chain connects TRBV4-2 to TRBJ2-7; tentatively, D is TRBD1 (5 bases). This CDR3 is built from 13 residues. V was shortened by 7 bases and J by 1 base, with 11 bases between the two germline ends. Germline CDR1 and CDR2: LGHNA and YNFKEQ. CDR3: CASTAGRSYEQYF. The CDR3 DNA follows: TGTGCCAGCACCGCAGGGCGTTCCTACGAGCAGTACTTC.

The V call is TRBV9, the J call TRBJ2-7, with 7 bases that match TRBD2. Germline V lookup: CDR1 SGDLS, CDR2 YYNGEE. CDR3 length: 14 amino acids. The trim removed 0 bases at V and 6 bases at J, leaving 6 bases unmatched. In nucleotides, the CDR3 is TGTGCCAGCAGCGTAGGTGCGGGAGATCGCGAGCAGTACTTC. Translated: CASSVGAGDREQYF.

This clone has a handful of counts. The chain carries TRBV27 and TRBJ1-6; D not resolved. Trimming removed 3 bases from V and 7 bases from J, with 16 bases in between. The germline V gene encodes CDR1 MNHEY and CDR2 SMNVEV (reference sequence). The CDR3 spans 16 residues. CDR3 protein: CASSFLKGGFNSPLHF. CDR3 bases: TGTGCCAGCAGTTTTTTGAAGGGAGGGTTCAATTCACCCCTCCACTTT.

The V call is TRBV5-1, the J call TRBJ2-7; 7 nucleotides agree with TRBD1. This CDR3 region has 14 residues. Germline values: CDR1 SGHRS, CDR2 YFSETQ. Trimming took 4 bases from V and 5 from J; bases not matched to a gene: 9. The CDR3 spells CASSPVTGNHEQYF. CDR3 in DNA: TGCGCCAGCAGCCCGGTGACAGGGAATCACGAGCAGTACTTC.

CDR3 in amino acids: CASSPTGTGRSQETQYF. Written as DNA, the CDR3 is TGTGCCAGCAGTCCAACCGGGACAGGGAGGAGTCAAGAGACCCAGTACTTC. The V call is TRBV28, the J call TRBJ2-5; 9 positions match TRBD1. This CDR3 is 17 amino acids long. V dropped 5 bases and J dropped 2; count of bases not matched to a gene: 12. Germline V lookup: CDR1 MDHEN, CDR2 SYDVKM.

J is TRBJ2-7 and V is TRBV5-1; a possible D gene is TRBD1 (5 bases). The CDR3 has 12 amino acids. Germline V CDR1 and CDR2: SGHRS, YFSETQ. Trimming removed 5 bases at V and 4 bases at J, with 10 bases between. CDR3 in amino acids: CASSLDTYEQYF. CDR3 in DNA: TGCGCCAGCAGTCTGGACACTTACGAGCAGTACTTC.

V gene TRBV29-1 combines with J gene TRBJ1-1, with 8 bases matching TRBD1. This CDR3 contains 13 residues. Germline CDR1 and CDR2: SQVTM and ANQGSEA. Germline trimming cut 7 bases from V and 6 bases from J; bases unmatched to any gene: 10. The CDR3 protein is CSAHRGGGSEAFF. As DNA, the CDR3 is TGCAGCGCCCACAGGGGGGGAGGGTCTGAAGCTTTCTTT.

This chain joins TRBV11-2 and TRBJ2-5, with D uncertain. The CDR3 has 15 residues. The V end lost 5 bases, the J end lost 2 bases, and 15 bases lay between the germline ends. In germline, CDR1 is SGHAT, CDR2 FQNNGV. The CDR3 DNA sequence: TGTGCCAGCAGCCCCCGGCGAGCAGGACAAGAGACCCAGTACTTC. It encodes CASSPRRAGQETQYF.

The CDR3 DNA is TGTGCCAGTAGTTCCAGGACTACCTCTAGCACAGATACGCAGTATTTT. Protein product: CASSSRTTSSTDTQYF. The gene calls are TRBV19 and TRBJ2-3; D is perhaps TRBD2 (6 bases). The ends were cut back, 5 bases at V and 0 bases at J, with 15 bases in the middle. This CDR3 spans 16 amino acids. Germline V gene data show CDR1 as LNHDA and CDR2 as SQIVND (reference sequence).

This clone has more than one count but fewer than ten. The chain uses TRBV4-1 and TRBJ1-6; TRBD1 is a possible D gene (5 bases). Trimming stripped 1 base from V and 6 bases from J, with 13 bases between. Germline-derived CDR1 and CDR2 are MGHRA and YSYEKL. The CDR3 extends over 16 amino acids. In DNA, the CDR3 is TGCGCCAGCAGCCAAGGGTTGGGGCAGCTTAATTCACCCCTCCACTTT. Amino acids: CASSQGLGQLNSPLHF.

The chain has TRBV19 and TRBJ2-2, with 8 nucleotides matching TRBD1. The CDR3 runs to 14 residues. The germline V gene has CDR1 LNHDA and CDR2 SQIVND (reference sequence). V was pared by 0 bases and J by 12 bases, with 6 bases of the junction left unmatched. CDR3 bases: TGTGCCAGTAGTATAGATGAATGGACAGGGAAGCTGTTTTTT. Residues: CASSIDEWTGKLFF.

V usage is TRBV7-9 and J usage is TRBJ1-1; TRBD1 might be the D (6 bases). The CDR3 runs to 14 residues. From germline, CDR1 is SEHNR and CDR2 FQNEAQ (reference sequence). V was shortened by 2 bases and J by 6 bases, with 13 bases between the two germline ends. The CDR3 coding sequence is TGTGCCAGCAGCTTATCAGGGGTTGGCTCTGAAGCTTTCTTT. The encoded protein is CASSLSGVGSEAFF.

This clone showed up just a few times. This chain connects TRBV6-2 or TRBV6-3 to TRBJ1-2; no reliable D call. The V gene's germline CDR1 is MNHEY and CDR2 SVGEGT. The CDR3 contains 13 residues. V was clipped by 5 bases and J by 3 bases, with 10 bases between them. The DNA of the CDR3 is TGTGCCAGCAGTGCTGAGGTTTACTATGGCTACACCTTC. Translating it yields CASSAEVYYGYTF.

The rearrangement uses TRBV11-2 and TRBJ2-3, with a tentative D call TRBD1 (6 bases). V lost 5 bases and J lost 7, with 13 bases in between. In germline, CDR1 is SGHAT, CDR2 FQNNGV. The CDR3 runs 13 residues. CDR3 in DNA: TGTGCCAGCAGCGCAGGACAGCCCAATACGCAGTATTTT. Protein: CASSAGQPNTQYF.

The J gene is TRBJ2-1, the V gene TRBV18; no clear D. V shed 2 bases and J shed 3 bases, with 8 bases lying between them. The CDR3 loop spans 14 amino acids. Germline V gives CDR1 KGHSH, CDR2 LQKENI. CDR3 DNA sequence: TGTGCCAGCTCACCAAAACTTCTCTACAATGAGCAGTTCTTC. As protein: CASSPKLLYNEQFF.

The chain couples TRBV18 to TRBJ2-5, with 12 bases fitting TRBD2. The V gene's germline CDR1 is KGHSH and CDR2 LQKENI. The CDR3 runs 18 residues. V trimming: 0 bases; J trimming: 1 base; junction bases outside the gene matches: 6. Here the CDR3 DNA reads TGTGCCAGCTCACCACCGAGGGGGACTAGCGGGCTCCAAGAGACCCAGTACTTC. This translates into CASSPPRGTSGLQETQYF.

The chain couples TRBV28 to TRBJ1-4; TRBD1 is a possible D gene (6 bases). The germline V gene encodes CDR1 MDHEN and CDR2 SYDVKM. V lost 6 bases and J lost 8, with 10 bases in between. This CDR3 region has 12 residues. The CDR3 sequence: CASRDSWEKLFF. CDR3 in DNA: TGTGCCAGCAGGGACAGTTGGGAAAAACTGTTTTTT. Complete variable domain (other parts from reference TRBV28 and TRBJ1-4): DVKVTQSSRYLVKRTGEKVFLECVQDMDHENMFWYRQDPGLGLRLIYFSYDVKMKEKGDIPEGYSVSREKKERFSLILESASTNQTSMYLCASRDSWEKLFFGSGTQLSVL.

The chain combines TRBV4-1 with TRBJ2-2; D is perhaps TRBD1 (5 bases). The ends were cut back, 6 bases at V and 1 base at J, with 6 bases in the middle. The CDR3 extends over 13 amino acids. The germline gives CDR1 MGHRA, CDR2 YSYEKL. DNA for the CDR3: TGCGCCAGCAGAACAGGGAACACCGGGGAGCTGTTTTTT. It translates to CASRTGNTGELFF.